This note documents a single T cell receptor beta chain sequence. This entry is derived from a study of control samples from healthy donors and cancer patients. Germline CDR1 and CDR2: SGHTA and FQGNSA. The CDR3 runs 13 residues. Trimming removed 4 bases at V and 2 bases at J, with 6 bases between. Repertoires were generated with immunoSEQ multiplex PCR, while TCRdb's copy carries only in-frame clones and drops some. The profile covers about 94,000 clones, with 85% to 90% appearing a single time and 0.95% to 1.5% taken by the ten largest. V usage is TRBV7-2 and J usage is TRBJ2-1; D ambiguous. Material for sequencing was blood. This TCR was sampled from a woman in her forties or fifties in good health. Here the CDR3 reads CASSSQTYNEQFF. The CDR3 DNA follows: TGTGCCAGCAGCTCCCAGACCTACAATGAGCAGTTCTTC. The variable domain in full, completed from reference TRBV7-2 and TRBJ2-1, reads GAGVSQSPSNKVTEKGKDVELRCDPISGHTALYWYRQSLGQGLEFLIYFQGNSAPDKSGLPSDRFSAERTGGSVSTLTIQRTQQEDSAVYLCASSSQTYNEQFFGPGTRLTVL.